The rows below give T cell receptor beta chains drawn from one sample of a study of cytomegalovirus exposure and HLA in healthy donors. Some clones are missing from TCRdb's copy, which holds only in-frame ones; the method was immunoSEQ multiplex PCR. The data show fewer than 200,000 clones, with about 10% seen just once and over 1% held by the top ten. Sequencing input: PBMCs. All receptors come from a woman in her twenties or thirties in good health and CMV-seropositive. Both conserved end residues are part of each CDR3.

TRBV5-6	13	TRBJ2-7	CASSFEGGIEQYF
TRBV2	14	TRBJ1-1	CASSEGGGRSMAFF
TRBV18	15	TRBJ2-5	CASSLDGGPRETQYF
TRBV5-4	15	TRBJ1-2	CASSLEQGGNYGYTF
TRBV4-2	16	TRBJ2-1	CASSQASGSSYNEQFF
TRBV2	12	TRBJ1-4	CASSEQNEKLFF
TRBV18	17	TRBJ1-3	CASSLHSEILGGDTIYF
TRBV4-1	16	TRBJ2-2	CASSPEGTANTGELFF
TRBV19	18	TRBJ1-3	CASSAEVLIDYSGNTIYF
TRBV6-1	14	TRBJ2-7	CASSSLGLPYEQYF
TRBV2	15	TRBJ2-3	CASSVRQGYTDTQYF
TRBV29-1	13	TRBJ2-7	CSVENPSTYEQYF
TRBV30	15	TRBJ1-2	CAWGGVVQGNYGYTF
TRBV11-2	13	TRBJ2-1	CASREEEYNEQFF